These T cell receptor beta chains were read from a single sample in a study of human T cells and chemical hapten exposure. TCRdb re-analysed the RACE reads in MiXCR, keeping a single row per CDR3 protein. This repertoire shows 280,000 or so distinct CDR3 sequences, 7.7% found once; its top ten account for 1.2%. The sample consisted of whole blood, taken in connection with sensitization to the hapten diphenylcyclopropenone (DPC). All receptors derive from a man aged 18 to 29 with alopecia areata. Some clones in this sample may be carry-over from other donors' samples. Each CDR3 is given with its conserved first and last residue. The order of the fields is D gene, V gene, clone size, J gene, CDR3 DNA, CDR3 protein. A D gene is named only where the DNA matches it firmly. Only part of the rows carry a size: once, few, many, or a class if the clone is expanded.

d_gene: NA; v_gene: TRBV11-2; abundance: NA; j_gene: TRBJ2-4; CDR3nt: TGTGCCAGCAGCTTAGCAGGGGTCCTCGCCAAAAACATTCAGTACTTC; CDR3aa: CASSLAGVLAKNIQYF
d_gene: TRBD1; v_gene: TRBV7-9; abundance: many; j_gene: TRBJ1-1; CDR3nt: TGTGCCAGCAGTTTTACAGGGGGCGCGAGGACTGAAGCTTTCTTT; CDR3aa: CASSFTGGARTEAFF
d_gene: TRBD1; v_gene: TRBV4-2; abundance: few; j_gene: TRBJ2-3; CDR3nt: TGTGCCAGCAGCCAAGGGGACAGGCGAGGCACAGATACGCAGTATTTT; CDR3aa: CASSQGDRRGTDTQYF
d_gene: TRBD1; v_gene: TRBV15; abundance: NA; j_gene: TRBJ2-1; CDR3nt: TGTGCCACCAGCAGAGATTGGGACAGGGACTACAATGAGCAGTTCTTC; CDR3aa: CATSRDWDRDYNEQFF
d_gene: NA; v_gene: TRBV29-1; abundance: NA; j_gene: TRBJ2-5; CDR3nt: TGCAGCGTTAACTACCAAGAGACCCAGTACTTC; CDR3aa: CSVNYQETQYF
d_gene: TRBD1; v_gene: TRBV4-3; abundance: many; j_gene: TRBJ1-2; CDR3nt: TGCGCCAGCAGCCAAGATAGGGGACAGATGTACGGGGGCTACACCTTC; CDR3aa: CASSQDRGQMYGGYTF
d_gene: NA; v_gene: TRBV5-1; abundance: few; j_gene: TRBJ2-3; CDR3nt: TGCGCCAGCAGCTTAGGTCTAGATCCAGATACGCAGTATTTT; CDR3aa: CASSLGLDPDTQYF
d_gene: NA; v_gene: TRBV19; abundance: few; j_gene: TRBJ2-7; CDR3nt: TGTGCCAGTAGTATATCTCGAGAGCCTGGAAACGAGCAGTACTTC; CDR3aa: CASSISREPGNEQYF
d_gene: NA; v_gene: TRBV28; abundance: few; j_gene: TRBJ1-6; CDR3nt: TGTGCCAGCACGGTGGCAGGGTCCTATAATTCACCCCTCCACTTT; CDR3aa: CASTVAGSYNSPLHF
d_gene: NA; v_gene: TRBV7-3; abundance: many; j_gene: TRBJ2-1; CDR3nt: TGTGCCAGCAGCCCTGGGGGGGCCGATGAGCAGTTCTTC; CDR3aa: CASSPGGADEQFF
d_gene: NA; v_gene: TRBV7-2; abundance: many; j_gene: TRBJ2-5; CDR3nt: TGTGCCAGCAGCTTCGGTAGTCTCTTCGAGACCCAGTACTTC; CDR3aa: CASSFGSLFETQYF
d_gene: NA; v_gene: TRBV14; abundance: NA; j_gene: TRBJ1-2; CDR3nt: TGTGCCAGCAGCCAAGAGGTATCCCCCTACTATGGCTACACCTTC; CDR3aa: CASSQEVSPYYGYTF
d_gene: NA; v_gene: TRBV7-9; abundance: few; j_gene: TRBJ2-3; CDR3nt: TGTGCCAGCAGCTTAGATGGGGGGACAGATACGCAGTATTTT; CDR3aa: CASSLDGGTDTQYF
d_gene: NA; v_gene: TRBV14; abundance: NA; j_gene: TRBJ1-1; CDR3nt: TGTGCCAGCAGCCAAGGGACAGCCACTGAAGCTTTCTTT; CDR3aa: CASSQGTATEAFF
d_gene: NA; v_gene: TRBV27; abundance: few; j_gene: TRBJ1-5; CDR3nt: TGTGCCAGCAGTTCCCCCGGGTCACGCGACGAGCATTTT; CDR3aa: CASSSPGSRDEHF
d_gene: NA; v_gene: TRBV7-9; abundance: many; j_gene: TRBJ2-5; CDR3nt: TGTGCCAGCAGCTTATTGCGCGGCCAAGAGACCCAGTACTTC; CDR3aa: CASSLLRGQETQYF
d_gene: NA; v_gene: TRBV18; abundance: few; j_gene: TRBJ1-2; CDR3nt: TGTGCCAGCTCACCACCGCTTTACAGGACGATTGTCTATGGCTACACCTTC; CDR3aa: CASSPPLYRTIVYGYTF
d_gene: NA; v_gene: TRBV6-5; abundance: few; j_gene: TRBJ1-2; CDR3nt: TGTGCCACCAAAACGGCAGGGCACTATGGCTACACCTTC; CDR3aa: CATKTAGHYGYTF
d_gene: NA; v_gene: TRBV12-3/TRBV12-4; abundance: many; j_gene: TRBJ2-1; CDR3nt: TGTGCCAGCAGGGCGGGGCTTAACAATGAGCAGTTCTTC; CDR3aa: CASRAGLNNEQFF
d_gene: TRBD1; v_gene: TRBV20-1; abundance: few; j_gene: TRBJ1-2; CDR3nt: TGCAGTGCTACCGGGACAGGGAGGTATCGGATCTATGGCTACACCTTC; CDR3aa: CSATGTGRYRIYGYTF
d_gene: TRBD1; v_gene: TRBV4-3; abundance: few; j_gene: TRBJ2-3; CDR3nt: TGCGCCAGCAGCCGGGACAGGGTTGCAGATACGCAGTATTTT; CDR3aa: CASSRDRVADTQYF
d_gene: TRBD2; v_gene: TRBV11-2; abundance: NA; j_gene: TRBJ2-3; CDR3nt: TGTGCCAGCAGCCTCCTTAGCGGGGGGGCAGATACGCAGTATTTT; CDR3aa: CASSLLSGGADTQYF
d_gene: TRBD2; v_gene: TRBV12-3/TRBV12-4; abundance: many; j_gene: TRBJ2-5; CDR3nt: TGTGCCAGCAGTTTAAGCGGGGGCAAAGAGACCCAGTACTTC; CDR3aa: CASSLSGGKETQYF
d_gene: NA; v_gene: TRBV12-3/TRBV12-4; abundance: NA; j_gene: TRBJ2-7; CDR3nt: TGTGCCAGCAGTTCGACGGTGGACGGGTACGAGCAGTACTTC; CDR3aa: CASSSTVDGYEQYF
d_gene: NA; v_gene: TRBV29-1; abundance: NA; j_gene: TRBJ2-5; CDR3nt: TGCAGCGTTGGGCTCAAACTCGCTGCGGAGACCCAGTACTTC; CDR3aa: CSVGLKLAAETQYF
d_gene: NA; v_gene: TRBV6-5; abundance: few; j_gene: TRBJ1-1; CDR3nt: TGTGCCAGCAGTTACAGACCAGGCACTGAAGCTTTCTTT; CDR3aa: CASSYRPGTEAFF
d_gene: TRBD1; v_gene: TRBV5-1; abundance: few; j_gene: TRBJ2-7; CDR3nt: TGCGCCAGCAGCACGGGACAGGGGATCTCCTACGAGCAGTACTTC; CDR3aa: CASSTGQGISYEQYF
d_gene: NA; v_gene: TRBV20-1; abundance: NA; j_gene: TRBJ2-5; CDR3nt: TGCAGTGCTAAGGAAGAGACCCAGTACTTC; CDR3aa: CSAKEETQYF
d_gene: NA; v_gene: TRBV27; abundance: few; j_gene: TRBJ1-1; CDR3nt: TGTGCCAGCAGCCTACAAGCCCCGAACACTGAAGCTTTCTTT; CDR3aa: CASSLQAPNTEAFF
d_gene: TRBD1; v_gene: TRBV20-1; abundance: NA; j_gene: TRBJ1-2; CDR3nt: TGCAGTGCTAGACCGGGACAGGGGGCGGTCTATGGCTACACCTTC; CDR3aa: CSARPGQGAVYGYTF
d_gene: NA; v_gene: TRBV29-1; abundance: many; j_gene: TRBJ1-1; CDR3nt: TGCAGCGTCCGAGAGAGGGGCACTGAAGCTTTCTTT; CDR3aa: CSVRERGTEAFF
d_gene: NA; v_gene: TRBV5-1; abundance: NA; j_gene: TRBJ1-6; CDR3nt: TGCGCCAGCAGCCCGGTAGACACCGGGGGATCACCCCTCCACTTT; CDR3aa: CASSPVDTGGSPLHF
d_gene: TRBD1; v_gene: TRBV28; abundance: many; j_gene: TRBJ1-4; CDR3nt: TGTGCCAGCAGCCAAAACTCAGGGGGGAGTAATGAAAAACTGTTTTTT; CDR3aa: CASSQNSGGSNEKLFF
d_gene: NA; v_gene: TRBV3-1; abundance: many; j_gene: TRBJ2-1; CDR3nt: TGTGCCAGCACCCTTGCCGGGCCGACAATTAATGAGCAGTTCTTC; CDR3aa: CASTLAGPTINEQFF
d_gene: NA; v_gene: TRBV4-3; abundance: few; j_gene: TRBJ2-1; CDR3nt: TGCGCCAGCAGCCAAGATGGTCTGCCTAATGAGCAGTTCTTC; CDR3aa: CASSQDGLPNEQFF
d_gene: TRBD2; v_gene: TRBV24-1; abundance: NA; j_gene: TRBJ2-1; CDR3nt: TGTGCCACCAGTCGGGAGGATGAGCAGTTCTTC; CDR3aa: CATSREDEQFF
d_gene: NA; v_gene: TRBV5-5; abundance: NA; j_gene: TRBJ1-4; CDR3nt: TGTGCCAGCAGCTTGGAGGCGGGGAATCGAAAACTGTTTTTT; CDR3aa: CASSLEAGNRKLFF
d_gene: NA; v_gene: TRBV9; abundance: NA; j_gene: TRBJ1-4; CDR3nt: TGTGCCAGCAGCGCTTCCGGGACGGAGCATGAAAAACTGTTTTTT; CDR3aa: CASSASGTEHEKLFF
d_gene: NA; v_gene: TRBV4-1; abundance: many; j_gene: TRBJ1-1; CDR3nt: TGCGCCAGCAGCCTGGCAGGCAGGTTCTCGCCTGAAGCTTTCTTT; CDR3aa: CASSLAGRFSPEAFF
d_gene: NA; v_gene: TRBV20-1; abundance: NA; j_gene: TRBJ1-4; CDR3nt: TGCGCCCTTAGTGCGGTCCCCAATGAAAAACTGTTTTTT; CDR3aa: CALSAVPNEKLFF
d_gene: NA; v_gene: TRBV9; abundance: NA; j_gene: TRBJ2-1; CDR3nt: TGTGCCAGCAGCTCCGTACGTGGTCACAATGAGCAGTTCTTC; CDR3aa: CASSSVRGHNEQFF
d_gene: NA; v_gene: TRBV7-2; abundance: many; j_gene: TRBJ1-1; CDR3nt: TGTGCCAGCAGCTTTATGAACACTGAAGCTTTCTTT; CDR3aa: CASSFMNTEAFF
d_gene: TRBD1; v_gene: TRBV6-5; abundance: NA; j_gene: TRBJ1-1; CDR3nt: TGTGCCAGCGGTTCCACGGACAGGGGGCTTACTGAAGCTTTCTTT; CDR3aa: CASGSTDRGLTEAFF
d_gene: NA; v_gene: TRBV6-4; abundance: many; j_gene: TRBJ1-1; CDR3nt: TGTGCCAGCAGTGACTCGAGGCGGGACGGGGTGGCTTTCTTT; CDR3aa: CASSDSRRDGVAFF
d_gene: TRBD1; v_gene: TRBV11-2; abundance: NA; j_gene: TRBJ2-2; CDR3nt: TGTGCCAGCAGCGAAGGGACAGGACAGAACGGGGAGCTGTTTTTT; CDR3aa: CASSEGTGQNGELFF
d_gene: TRBD2; v_gene: TRBV6-2/TRBV6-3; abundance: NA; j_gene: TRBJ2-3; CDR3nt: TGTGCCAGCAGTCGGGGGACTAGCGGTGTGATCAACACAGATACGCAGTATTTT; CDR3aa: CASSRGTSGVINTDTQYF
d_gene: TRBD2; v_gene: TRBV5-1; abundance: NA; j_gene: TRBJ2-1; CDR3nt: TGCGCCAGCAGCCCGAGACCCAGCGGGGGGGAGGTTGAGCAGTTCTTC; CDR3aa: CASSPRPSGGEVEQFF
d_gene: NA; v_gene: TRBV7-2; abundance: many; j_gene: TRBJ1-1; CDR3nt: TGTGCCAGCAGCTTAGCGCAGTCCGGGCTAGCTTTCTTT; CDR3aa: CASSLAQSGLAFF
d_gene: NA; v_gene: TRBV5-1; abundance: NA; j_gene: TRBJ1-2; CDR3nt: TGCGCCAGCAGTGGGATAAACTATGGCTACACCTTC; CDR3aa: CASSGINYGYTF
d_gene: NA; v_gene: TRBV27; abundance: few; j_gene: TRBJ1-4; CDR3nt: TGTGCCAGCAGTTTATCTTTGGGGGGCGGTGAAAAACTGTTTTTT; CDR3aa: CASSLSLGGGEKLFF
d_gene: NA; v_gene: TRBV6-5; abundance: few; j_gene: TRBJ1-2; CDR3nt: TGTGCCAGCAGTTTGCGATATACCTATGGCTACACCTTC; CDR3aa: CASSLRYTYGYTF
d_gene: NA; v_gene: TRBV5-1; abundance: NA; j_gene: TRBJ1-5; CDR3nt: TGCGCCAGCAGCTTGCAAGGGGTAGTCGATCAGCCCCAGCATTTT; CDR3aa: CASSLQGVVDQPQHF
d_gene: NA; v_gene: TRBV6-2/TRBV6-3; abundance: NA; j_gene: TRBJ1-2; CDR3nt: TGTGCCAGCAGACCCTTTGTAGCGGGATTCTATGGCTACACCTTC; CDR3aa: CASRPFVAGFYGYTF
d_gene: TRBD2; v_gene: TRBV28; abundance: few; j_gene: TRBJ2-1; CDR3nt: TGTGCCAGCAGTTCTGCGGGGGGGACCTACAATGAGCAGTTCTTC; CDR3aa: CASSSAGGTYNEQFF
d_gene: TRBD1; v_gene: TRBV6-5; abundance: NA; j_gene: TRBJ1-6; CDR3nt: TGTGCCAGCATTGGACAGGGGGGATATAATTCACCCCTCCACTTT; CDR3aa: CASIGQGGYNSPLHF
d_gene: TRBD2; v_gene: TRBV7-2; abundance: few; j_gene: TRBJ2-1; CDR3nt: TGTGCCAGCAGCTTAAGCGGGGCCTCCAGCCACAATGAGCAGTTCTTC; CDR3aa: CASSLSGASSHNEQFF
d_gene: NA; v_gene: TRBV27; abundance: few; j_gene: TRBJ1-6; CDR3nt: TGTGCCAGCAGTTTAGCCGGGGAGTTGAAGAATTCACCCCTCCACTTT; CDR3aa: CASSLAGELKNSPLHF
d_gene: NA; v_gene: TRBV7-8; abundance: NA; j_gene: TRBJ2-3; CDR3nt: TGTGCCAGCAGCTTAGTTGGGGCAGGGAGCACAGATACGCAGTATTTT; CDR3aa: CASSLVGAGSTDTQYF
d_gene: NA; v_gene: TRBV20-1; abundance: few; j_gene: TRBJ2-2; CDR3nt: TGCAGTGCCCCAAGCGGACATACGAACACCGGGGAGCTGTTTTTT; CDR3aa: CSAPSGHTNTGELFF